One sample yielded the 2 T cell receptor beta chains listed below, sequenced in a study of monozygotic twins with inflammatory bowel disease. TCRdb reprocessed the 5' RACE reads, keeping one entry per CDR3 protein, no DNA. This sample's table reports approximately 120,000 distinct CDR3 sequences. The sequenced sample consisted of blood. These receptors all stem from a human donor with ulcerative colitis or Crohn's disease, or a healthy co-twin of an affected twin (not recorded which).

The V call is TRBV20-1, the J call TRBJ2-7; TCRdb's D call, TRBD2, is unchecked because there is no DNA. Germline values: CDR1 DFQATT, CDR2 SNEGSKA (reference sequence). The CDR3 is 12 residues long. Here the CDR3 reads CSAREREYEQYF.

The V and J genes are TRBV5-1 and TRBJ2-1; no DNA is available, so the TRBD2 call from TCRdb remains unchecked. Germline loops: CDR1 SGHRS, CDR2 YFSETQ. CDR3 length: 16 residues. CDR3 region: CASSPPGGSIYNEQFF. Full variable domain (missing parts from reference TRBV5-1 and TRBJ2-1): KAGVTQTPRYLIKTRGQQVTLSCSPISGHRSVSWYQQTPGQGLQFLFEYFSETQRNKGNFPGRFSGRQFSNSRSEMNVSTLELGDSALYLCASSPPGGSIYNEQFFGPGTRLTVL.